A single sample gave rise to the 10 T cell receptor beta chains below, sequenced in a study of CD8 T cells in Susac syndrome. Reverse transcription used roughly 0.5 to 1 ug RNA and random hexamers. TCRdb called the immunoSEQ multiplex PCR reads again in MiXCR, with one record for every CDR3 protein. The sample carries around 190,000 distinct CDR3 sequences, about 94% recorded once. Sequencing used CD4+ T cells from PBMCs. These receptor sequences come from a human donor in good health.

This clonotype was seen a single time. V gene TRBV20-1 combines with J gene TRBJ2-7, with D possibly matching TRBD2 (5 bases). The CDR3 is 10 residues long. CDR1 is DFQATT and CDR2 is SNEGSKA in the germline V gene (reference sequence). V shed 6 bases and J shed 9 bases, with 12 bases lying between them. The CDR3 DNA reads as TGCAGTGCGGCGGGCTTTGTGCAGTACTTC. Amino acid sequence: CSAAGFVQYF.

The gene calls are TRBV6-1 and TRBJ1-6, with 8 bases aligning to TRBD1. The CDR3 covers 18 residues. Germline trimming cut 5 bases from V and 5 bases from J; bases unmatched to any gene: 14. CDR1 is MNHNS and CDR2 is SASEGT in the germline V gene. The CDR3 DNA reads TGTGCCAGCAGTCCTACCGATCCAGGGGGCGCGAATAATTCACCCCTCCACTTT. Protein product: CASSPTDPGGANNSPLHF.

The rearrangement joins TRBV18 to TRBJ1-2, with D hard to call. V lost 2 bases and J lost 8, with 12 bases in between. Germline loops: CDR1 KGHSH, CDR2 LQKENI. The CDR3 is 13 residues long. The DNA for the CDR3 is TGTGCCAGCTCACCATCGGAGATCGAGGGCTACACCTTC. It is translated as CASSPSEIEGYTF.

The chain couples TRBV5-1 to TRBJ1-3; TRBD1 matches at 10 bases. This CDR3 is built from 16 residues. Germline values: CDR1 SGHRS, CDR2 YFSETQ. Germline trimming cut 4 bases from V and 2 bases from J; bases unmatched to any gene: 6. This CDR3 reads CASSRTGTGAGNTIYF. CDR3 sequence (DNA): TGCGCCAGCAGCCGGACCGGGACAGGGGCTGGAAACACCATATATTTT.

The chain combines TRBV11-2 with TRBJ2-6; no clear D. The germline V and J ends were trimmed by 1 base and 2 bases, with 3 bases remaining between them. The CDR3 contains 14 residues. Germline V gives CDR1 SGHAT, CDR2 FQNNGV. The CDR3 loop is CASSLVAGANVLTF. The CDR3 DNA follows: TGTGCCAGCAGCTTAGTCGCTGGGGCCAACGTCCTGACTTTC.

The chain employs TRBV20-1 and TRBJ2-7, with TRBD2 identical over 13 bases. Germline V gives CDR1 DFQATT, CDR2 SNEGSKA (reference sequence). The CDR3 extends over 13 amino acids. Losses at the gene ends were 5 bases for V and 3 bases for J; bases not matched to a gene: 1. The CDR3 DNA follows: TGCAGTGCTCGGACTAGCGGGGGCTACGAGCAGTACTTC. This encodes CSARTSGGYEQYF.

The table lists this clonotype with a few counts. This chain joins TRBV6-1 and TRBJ2-7, with 8 bases fitting TRBD1. V lost 5 bases to trimming and J lost 0 bases; unmatched junction nucleotides: 3. Germline loops: CDR1 MNHNS, CDR2 SASEGT. This CDR3 comprises 14 residues. Here the CDR3 reads CASSSTGDSYEQYV. The CDR3 bases are TGTGCCAGCAGTTCGACAGGGGACTCCTACGAGCAGTACGTC.

CDR3 sequence reads: CASSRDGGYTDTQYF. The CDR3 DNA sequence: TGTGCCAGCAGCCGGGACGGAGGATACACAGATACGCAGTATTTT. This chain joins TRBV6-5 and TRBJ2-3, with D possibly being TRBD1 or TRBD2 (5 bases each). The V gene lost 6 bases and the J gene lost 2 bases, with 15 bases spanning the gap. This CDR3 is 15 amino acids long. The germline gives CDR1 MNHEY, CDR2 SVGAGI.

The genes are TRBV3-1 and TRBJ1-2; D is unresolved. Trimming removed 3 bases at V and 5 bases at J, with 10 bases between. Germline V gene data show CDR1 as LGHDT and CDR2 as YNNKEL (reference sequence). The length of the CDR3 is 13 residues. The CDR3 DNA follows: TGTGCCAGCAGCCAGGGGAAGAGATATGGCTACACCTTC. This encodes CASSQGKRYGYTF. Based on the CDR3 plus reference TRBV3-1 and TRBJ1-2, the full variable domain is DTAVSQTPKYLVTQMGNDKSIKCEQNLGHDTMYWYKQDSKKFLKIMFSYNNKELIINETVPNRFSPKSPDKAHLNLHINSLELGDSAVYFCASSQGKRYGYTFGSGTRLTVV.

This chain uses TRBV30 with TRBJ1-6; D remains unclear. The germline V gene has CDR1 GTSNPN and CDR2 SVGIG (reference sequence). Trimming removed 3 bases from V and 10 bases from J, with 13 bases in between. This CDR3 has 13 amino acids. As DNA, the CDR3 is TGTGCCTGGAGACCAACGGATGGGTCACCCCTCCACTTT. Translation gives CAWRPTDGSPLHF.